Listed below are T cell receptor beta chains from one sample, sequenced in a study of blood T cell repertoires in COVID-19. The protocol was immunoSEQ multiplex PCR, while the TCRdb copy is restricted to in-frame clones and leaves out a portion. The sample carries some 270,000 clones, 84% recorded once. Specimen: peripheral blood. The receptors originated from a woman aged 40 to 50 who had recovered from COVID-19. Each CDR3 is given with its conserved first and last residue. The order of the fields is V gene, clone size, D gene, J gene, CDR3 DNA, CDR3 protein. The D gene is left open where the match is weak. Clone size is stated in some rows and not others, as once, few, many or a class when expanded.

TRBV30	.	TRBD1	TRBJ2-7	TGTGCCTGGAGCAGTACCGGGACAGGGGGGTACGAGCAGTACTTC	CAWSSTGTGGYEQYF
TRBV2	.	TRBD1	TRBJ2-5	TGTGCCAGCAGTGAGAGAGTGGCAGGGGGTGGTGGGACCCAGTACTTC	CASSERVAGGGGTQYF
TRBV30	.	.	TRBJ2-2	TGTGCCTGGAGAGGGGACTCGGGCTACGGGGAGCTGTTTTTT	CAWRGDSGYGELFF
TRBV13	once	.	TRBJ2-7	TGTGCCAGCAGCTTAACGGGCGGGGCCCTATCCTACGAGCAGTACTTC	CASSLTGGALSYEQYF
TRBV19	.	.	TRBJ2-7	TGTGCCAGTAGTTCAGGGAACACTGGCTCCTACGAGCAGTACTTC	CASSSGNTGSYEQYF
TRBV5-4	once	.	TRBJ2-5	TGTGCCAGCAGCTTGCGGCAGGGGCAAGAGACCCAGTACTTC	CASSLRQGQETQYF
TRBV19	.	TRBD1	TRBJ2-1	TGTGCCAGTAGTATAGCGGGAGCAGGGGGCTATAATGAGCAGTTCTTC	CASSIAGAGGYNEQFF
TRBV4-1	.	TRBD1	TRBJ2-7	TGCGCCAGCAGCCAAGAGCAGGGGGCCTACGAGCAGTACTTC	CASSQEQGAYEQYF
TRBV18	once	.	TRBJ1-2	TGTGCCAGCTCACTCGAGGGGGAAAACTATGGCTACACCTTC	CASSLEGENYGYTF
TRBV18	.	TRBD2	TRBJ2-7	TGTGCCAGCTCCCGCGGAGCGGGGACTGCCTACGAGCAGTACTTC	CASSRGAGTAYEQYF
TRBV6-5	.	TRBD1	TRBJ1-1	TGTGCCAGCACTTGGACAGGGTGGGACACTGAAGCTTTCTTT	CASTWTGWDTEAFF
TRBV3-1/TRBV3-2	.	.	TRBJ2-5	TGTGCCAGCAGCCTAGGGACCGCGGGAAAAGAGACCCAGTACTTC	CASSLGTAGKETQYF
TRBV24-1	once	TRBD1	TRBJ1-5	TGTGCCACCATTACAGGGGAAAGAAAACAGCCCCAGCATTTT	CATITGERKQPQHF
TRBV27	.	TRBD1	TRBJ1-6	TGTGCCAGCAGTCCCCGGACAGGGGATAATTCACCCCTCCACTTT	CASSPRTGDNSPLHF
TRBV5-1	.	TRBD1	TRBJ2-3	TGCGCCAGCAGCTTAGGGGGCGCCGCAGATACGCAGTATTTT	CASSLGGAADTQYF
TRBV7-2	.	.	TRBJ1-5	TGTGCCAGCAGCCTAGGGGTTGGAGGCAATCAGCCCCAGCATTTT	CASSLGVGGNQPQHF
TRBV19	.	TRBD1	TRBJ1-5	TGTGCCAGTAGTGCGACAGGGCAGCCCCAGCATTTT	CASSATGQPQHF
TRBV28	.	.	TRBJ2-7	TGTGCCAGCAGTCAACTATTGACAGAGTACGAGCAGTACTTC	CASSQLLTEYEQYF
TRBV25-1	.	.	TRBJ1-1	TGTGCCAGCAGAATGGGCCGGAACACTGAAGCTTTCTTT	CASRMGRNTEAFF
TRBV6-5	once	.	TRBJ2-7	TGTGCCAGCAGTTACAGGGAGGACTCCTACGAGCAGTACTTC	CASSYREDSYEQYF
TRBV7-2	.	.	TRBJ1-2	TGTGCCAGCAGCTCCCCCACTTTGGTTGGCTACACCTTC	CASSSPTLVGYTF
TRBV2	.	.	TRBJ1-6	TGTGCCAGCATGCCAGACAGTTCCTATAATTCACCCCTCCACTTT	CASMPDSSYNSPLHF
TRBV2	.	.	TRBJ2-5	TGTGCCAGCGGACTGAGGAGGGAGACCCAGTACTTC	CASGLRRETQYF
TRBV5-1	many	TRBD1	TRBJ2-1	TGCGCCAGCAGCTTGGGGGACAGGGCAACCTACAATGAGCAGTTCTTC	CASSLGDRATYNEQFF
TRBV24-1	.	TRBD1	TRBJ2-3	TGTGCCACCAGTGCCCCCGGGACAGGGAGAGGAGATACGCAGTATTTT	CATSAPGTGRGDTQYF
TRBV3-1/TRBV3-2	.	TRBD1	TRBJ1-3	TGTGCCAGCAGCCAAGCGGGACAGGGAAACACCATATATTTT	CASSQAGQGNTIYF
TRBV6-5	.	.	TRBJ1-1	TGTGCCAGCACGAAGGGGCCATTTGGGAACACTGAAGCTTTCTTT	CASTKGPFGNTEAFF
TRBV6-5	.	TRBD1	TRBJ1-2	TGTGCCAGCAGACGACAGGGGACTACGAACTATGGCTACACCTTC	CASRRQGTTNYGYTF
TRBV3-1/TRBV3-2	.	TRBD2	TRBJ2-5	TGTGCCAGCAGCCAAGGGATAGCGGGGGGGCCGGAGACCCAGTACTTC	CASSQGIAGGPETQYF
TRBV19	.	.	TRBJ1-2	TGTGCCAGTAGTATCAGTAGGGGGATTGGCTACACCTTC	CASSISRGIGYTF
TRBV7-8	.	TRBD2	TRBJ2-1	TGTGCCAGCAGCTTAAGGGGGGGGACTAGCTCCTACAATGAGCAGTTCTTC	CASSLRGGTSSYNEQFF
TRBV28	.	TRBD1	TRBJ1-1	TGTGCCGGCGGATTACAGGGGGCGAACACTGAAGCTTTCTTT	CAGGLQGANTEAFF
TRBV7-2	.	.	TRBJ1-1	TGTGCCAGCAGCTTAGCACGGGAGGACACTGAAGCTTTCTTT	CASSLAREDTEAFF
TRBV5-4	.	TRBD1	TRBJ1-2	TGTGCCAGCAGCGGGACAGGGCTAGGATCGGAGGGCTACACCTTC	CASSGTGLGSEGYTF
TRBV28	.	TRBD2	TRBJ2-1	TGTGCCTTATGTAGCGGGGCCTACAATGAGCAGTTCTTC	CALCSGAYNEQFF
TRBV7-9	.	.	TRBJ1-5	TGTGCCAGCAGCCTCCCAGGGAGGAATCAGCCCCAGCATTTT	CASSLPGRNQPQHF
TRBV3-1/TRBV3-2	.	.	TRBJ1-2	TGTGCCAGCAGCTATAGGCCCGGGGATGGCTACACCTTC	CASSYRPGDGYTF
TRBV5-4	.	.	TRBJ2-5	TGTGCCAGCAGCCTTACAGGGAGTGGGGAGACCCAGTACTTC	CASSLTGSGETQYF
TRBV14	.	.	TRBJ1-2	TGTGCCAGCAGCCCGACACCACGGGATATGCAGTACACCTTC	CASSPTPRDMQYTF
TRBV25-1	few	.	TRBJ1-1	TGTGCCAGCAGCCTTGAACGGGGGGGTTACACTGAAGCTTTCTTT	CASSLERGGYTEAFF
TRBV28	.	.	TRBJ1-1	TGTGCCAGCAGTTTAGTTCCCGAACTTACCGGGGCTTTCTTT	CASSLVPELTGAFF